This T cell receptor (beta chain) was identified in a study of blood T cells in healthy people across ages. The germline CDR1 and CDR2 sequences are MNHEY and SVGEGT. The junction had 21 bases not matched to a gene; V was cut back by 7 bases and J by 5 bases. The CDR3 is 18 amino acids. This clonotype was seen a few times. Antigen unknown. A sample-barcoded 5' primer and a J-beta primer mix were used in a second PCR of about 7 to 12 cycles. Each CDR3 protein gets one entry after TCRdb re-called the 5' RACE reads with MiXCR. The repertoire has approximately 670,000 distinct CDR3 sequences, 35% to 50% of them found once; the top ten carry about 30%. Notes on the study in general: It was held that diversity estimates obtained from one million T cells represented underestimates.

Sequenced sample: blood. This clonotype originated in an elderly man in good health. V usage is TRBV6-2 or TRBV6-3 and J usage is TRBJ2-5; 8 nucleotides align to TRBD2. CDR3 sequence: CASTQPLLAEPARETQYF. CDR3 coding DNA: TGTGCCAGCACCCAACCCCTACTAGCGGAGCCCGCGAGGGAGACCCAGTACTTC.